The present entry profiles one TCR beta chain with its context. The method was immunoSEQ multiplex PCR; TCRdb's version includes in-frame clones alone and lacks a portion of them. The sample has about 120,000 clones; roughly 92% are singletons. This sample stems from a study of T cell responses to AZD1222 COVID-19 vaccine. The trim removed 3 bases at V and 0 bases at J, leaving 8 bases unmatched. Germline V lookup: CDR1 MNHEY, CDR2 SMNVEV (reference sequence). This CDR3 region has 19 residues. This sequence joins TRBV27 and TRBJ2-2, with 12 nucleotides matching TRBD2. Here the sequenced sample was peripheral blood, taken on day 0 of AZD1222 vaccination. This TCR came from an adult in good health. The chain's CDR3 is CASSFKGLAGGPNTGELFF. CDR3 bases: TGTGCCAGCAGTTTCAAGGGGCTAGCGGGGGGGCCGAACACCGGGGAGCTGTTTTTT.